One T cell receptor beta chain is described in this entry. Its matching antigen is unknown. Its ends do not fully match the called genes, so a read error is possible. No cell sorting was done before RNA was extracted from the tissue. The normal lung tissue was taken more than 3 cm from the tumor edge. The library came from three nested PCR rounds adapted from ARM-PCR protocols. In TCRdb, the multiplex PCR reads were re-called with MiXCR into one record per CDR3 protein. The table has 100,000 or so distinct CDR3 sequences, around three quarters seen once. The data were taken from a study of tumor and adjacent non-tumor tissue in lung cancer. Findings of the study overall: TCR diversity was significantly greater in tumor than normal lung tissue.

The CDR3 length is 15 residues. Germline V gene data show CDR1 as DFQATT and CDR2 as SNEGSKA (reference sequence). This clonotype was obtained from a man in his 60s with small cell lung cancer. The rearrangement joins TRBV20-1 to TRBJ2-1; 7 nucleotides line up with TRBD2. Sequenced input: distant non-tumor lung tissue. The CDR3 coding sequence is TGTAGTGCTAGAAGGTTGGCGGGGGTTAACAATGAGCAGCTCTTC. It codes for CSARRLAGVNNEQLF.